A selection of T cell receptor beta chains follows, all from one sample in a study of cytomegalovirus exposure and HLA in healthy donors. The method was immunoSEQ multiplex PCR; TCRdb's version includes in-frame clones alone and lacks a portion of them. This table lists about 96,000 clones. Sequenced input: PBMCs. These receptor sequences come from a woman aged 25 to 39 in good health and CMV-seronegative. CDR3s include the opening cysteine and the closing phenylalanine or tryptophan. D genes are given only for firm matches.

v_call	d_call	j_call	cdr3_nt	cdr3_aa
TRBV10-3	TRBD2	TRBJ2-3	TGTGCCATCAGTGGGCCGCCCGGACTAGGGACCACAGATACGCAGTATTTT	CAISGPPGLGTTDTQYF
TRBV9	.	TRBJ2-1	TGTGCCAGCAGCGTAGAAACCGGTGTTTACAATGAGCAGTTCTTC	CASSVETGVYNEQFF
TRBV28	.	TRBJ1-2	TGTGCCAGCCGTCCTCCGGGGGACTCAGCTAACTATGGCTACACCTTC	CASRPPGDSANYGYTF
TRBV7-8	.	TRBJ1-2	TGTGCCAGCAGCTTAGGACAGCCCTATGGCTACACCTTC	CASSLGQPYGYTF
TRBV7-6	TRBD2	TRBJ2-1	TGTGCCAGCAGCTTAGTAGCGGGAGGCTACAATGAGCAGTTCTTC	CASSLVAGGYNEQFF
TRBV29-1	.	TRBJ1-2	TGCAGCGTTGACGTCTCTCGCTACACCTTC	CSVDVSRYTF
TRBV6-6	.	TRBJ1-5	TGTGCCACCGCGACAGGCGCCGAGCCCCAGCATTTT	CATATGAEPQHF
TRBV16	.	TRBJ1-1	TGTGCCAGCAGCCAATCGGGGGGTTACACTGAAGCTTTCTTT	CASSQSGGYTEAFF
TRBV19	.	TRBJ1-5	TGTGCCAGTAGTATTGTAGTCGAAGGGGATAATCAGCCCCAGCATTTT	CASSIVVEGDNQPQHF
TRBV19	TRBD1	TRBJ2-3	TGTGCCAGTAGTTCGCAGGGGGCCACAGATACGCAGTATTTT	CASSSQGATDTQYF
TRBV7-9	TRBD1	TRBJ2-7	TGTGCCAGCAGTCGGGACAGGGGTCCCTACGAGCAGTACTTC	CASSRDRGPYEQYF
TRBV7-2	.	TRBJ1-2	TGTGCCAGCAGCTTAGAAGGGGGCTATGGCTACACCTTC	CASSLEGGYGYTF
TRBV18	.	TRBJ2-7	TGTGCCAGCTCACCGAGGGTCCAAAGCTCCTACGAGCAGTACTTC	CASSPRVQSSYEQYF
TRBV19	.	TRBJ1-1	TGTGCCAGTAGTCTTCGGACAGAGAGGAGCACTGAAGCTTTCTTT	CASSLRTERSTEAFF
TRBV5-1	TRBD2	TRBJ2-1	TGCGCCAGCAGCTTGGCCACTAGCGGGGACCCACGGGCGGACAATGAGCAGTTCTTC	CASSLATSGDPRADNEQFF
TRBV7-6	TRBD2	TRBJ2-3	TGTGCCAGCAGCTTAGATCAGGAGCGGGAGGCCAGCACAGATACGCAGTATTTT	CASSLDQEREASTDTQYF
TRBV27	TRBD1	TRBJ1-1	TGTGCCAGCTGGGGACAGAGGGGGACTGAAGCTTTCTTT	CASWGQRGTEAFF
TRBV10-3	.	TRBJ1-2	TGTGCCATCAGTGAGTTAACAGTGCCGACCAACTATGGCTACACCTTC	CAISELTVPTNYGYTF
TRBV7-6	.	TRBJ2-3	TGTGCCAGCAGGTCAACAGATACGCAGTATTTT	CASRSTDTQYF
TRBV28	.	TRBJ2-7	TGTGCCAGCAGTTCGGCGGGGGCCCTCTACGAGCAGTACTTC	CASSSAGALYEQYF
TRBV9	TRBD2	TRBJ2-1	TGTGCCAGCAGCGTGACTAGCGGAAATGAGCAGTTCTTC	CASSVTSGNEQFF
TRBV5-6	.	TRBJ2-3	TGTGCCAGCAGCTTGGGGCTAGGGGGGCAGTATTTT	CASSLGLGGQYF
TRBV30	TRBD1	TRBJ1-2	TGTGCCTGGAGTGTACGTCGACAGGGGTATGGCTACACCTTC	CAWSVRRQGYGYTF
TRBV9	.	TRBJ2-5	TGTGCCAGCAGCGTGGGGACTCCGGAGACCCAGTACTTC	CASSVGTPETQYF
TRBV18	.	TRBJ1-1	TGTGCCAGCTCCCGGCTCAGGGCAAACACTGAAGCTTTCTTT	CASSRLRANTEAFF
TRBV2	.	TRBJ1-1	TGTGCCAGCAACCCAAACTGGAACACTGAAGCTTTCTTT	CASNPNWNTEAFF
TRBV18	.	TRBJ1-6	TGTGCCAGCTCACCCATTTCCCTGGACAGACTCTATAATTCACCCCTCCACTTT	CASSPISLDRLYNSPLHF
TRBV9	.	TRBJ2-3	TGTGCCAGCAGCGGACTACCGGGCCTCCCAGAGGATACGCAGTATTTT	CASSGLPGLPEDTQYF
TRBV7-7	.	TRBJ2-5	TGTGCTAGCAGCTTAAACTGGGAGACCCAGTACTTC	CASSLNWETQYF
TRBV6-1	.	TRBJ2-3	TGTGCCAGCAGTATTTACAGGGAACCCACAGATACGCAGTATTTT	CASSIYREPTDTQYF
TRBV28	TRBD1	TRBJ2-7	TGTGCCAGCAGTTCCCCAAGGACAGGGTCCTACGAGCAGTACTTC	CASSSPRTGSYEQYF
TRBV9	TRBD1	TRBJ2-5	TGTGCCAGCAGCGTACAGGGGGCTAGGGAGACCCAGTACTTC	CASSVQGARETQYF
TRBV28	TRBD2	TRBJ2-1	TGTGCCAGCAGGGCCGGGACTAGCGGATCCGAGCAGTTCTTC	CASRAGTSGSEQFF
TRBV6-1	TRBD2	TRBJ2-5	TGTGCCAGCAGTGTTCTAGCGGGAGGGCCCACACAGTACTTC	CASSVLAGGPTQYF
TRBV30	TRBD1	TRBJ2-6	TGTGCCTGGACGGCCTTCAGGGGGAACTCTGGGGCCAACGTCCTGACTTTC	CAWTAFRGNSGANVLTF
TRBV28	TRBD1	TRBJ2-2	TGTGCCAGCAGTTTCCGGGACAGGAGCACCGGGGAGCTGTTTTTT	CASSFRDRSTGELFF
TRBV28	TRBD1	TRBJ1-6	TGTGCCAGCAGTATAGCCGGGACAGATCTACTTCCTTTCCACTTT	CASSIAGTDLLPFHF
TRBV27	.	TRBJ2-7	TGTGCCAGCAGCCTTGAGGGGGTAAGCTCCTACGAGCAGTACTTC	CASSLEGVSSYEQYF
TRBV7-2	.	TRBJ1-4	TGTGCCAGCAGCTTTTCGGGAGGGGATGAAAAACTGTTTTTT	CASSFSGGDEKLFF
TRBV7-9	.	TRBJ1-5	TGTGCCAGCAGCACCGGACGGGGAGGTAGCAATCAGCCCCAGCATTTT	CASSTGRGGSNQPQHF
TRBV6-5	TRBD2	TRBJ2-7	TGTGCCAGCAGCAAAGCGGGAGCCTCCTACGAGCAGTACTTC	CASSKAGASYEQYF
TRBV9	TRBD2	TRBJ2-7	TGTGCCAGCAGCGTAGAGACTAGCGGACCATCTGAGCAGTACTTC	CASSVETSGPSEQYF
TRBV28	.	TRBJ2-7	TGTGCCAGCAGTCCTTCTAGCTCCTACGAGCAGTACTTC	CASSPSSSYEQYF
TRBV7-7	TRBD2	TRBJ2-5	TGTGCTAGCAGCTTAGCAAGGACTAGCGGGACCCAGTACTTC	CASSLARTSGTQYF
TRBV28	TRBD1	TRBJ1-1	TGTGCCAGCAGTTTAGGAGGGGGCGACACTGAAGCTTTCTTT	CASSLGGGDTEAFF
TRBV15	TRBD1	TRBJ2-1	TGTGCCACCGGCTCGGCGGGACAGGGCCCCAATGAGCAGTTCTTC	CATGSAGQGPNEQFF
TRBV28	.	TRBJ1-1	TGTGCCAGCAGCCACCGGAGGGAAGCTTTCTTT	CASSHRREAFF
TRBV7-2	.	TRBJ2-7	TGTGCCAGCAGACTCGGGACCTACGAGCAGTACTTC	CASRLGTYEQYF
TRBV28	.	TRBJ2-4	TGTGCCAGCAGTTCATTAACAGCCAAATCTAAAAACATTCAGTACTTC	CASSSLTAKSKNIQYF
TRBV4-1	TRBD1	TRBJ2-3	TGCGCCAGCAGCCCGGGAGGGACAGGGGAATCAGATACGCAGTATTTT	CASSPGGTGESDTQYF
TRBV11-2	.	TRBJ2-5	TGTGCCAGCAGCTTAGGCGGCAGCCAAGAGACCCAGTACTTC	CASSLGGSQETQYF
TRBV11-3	TRBD2	TRBJ2-7	TGTGCCAGCAGCCTGCGGGGGGGCTACGAGCAGTACTTC	CASSLRGGYEQYF
TRBV19	.	TRBJ1-4	TGTGCCAGTACCACAGGGTCAGCTAATGAAAAACTGTTTTTT	CASTTGSANEKLFF
TRBV13	.	TRBJ2-2	TGTGCCAGCAGCGGGGGAGGACCCAATACCGGGGAGCTGTTTTTT	CASSGGGPNTGELFF
TRBV5-1	TRBD2	TRBJ2-7	TGCGCCAGCAGCTTGACTAGCGGGACCTACGAGCAGTACTTC	CASSLTSGTYEQYF